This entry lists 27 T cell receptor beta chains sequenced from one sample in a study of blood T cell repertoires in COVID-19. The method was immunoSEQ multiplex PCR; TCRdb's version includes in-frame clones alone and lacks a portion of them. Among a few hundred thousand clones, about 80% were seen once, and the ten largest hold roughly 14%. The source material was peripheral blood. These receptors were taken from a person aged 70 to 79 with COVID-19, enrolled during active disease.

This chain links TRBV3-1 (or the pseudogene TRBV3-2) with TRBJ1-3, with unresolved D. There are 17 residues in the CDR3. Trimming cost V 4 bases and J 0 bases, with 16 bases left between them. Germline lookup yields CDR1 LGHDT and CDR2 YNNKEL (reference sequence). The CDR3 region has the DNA TGTGCCAGCAGCCCCCGGCGCTCAACTAGCTCTGGAAACACCATATATTTT. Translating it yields CASSPRRSTSSGNTIYF.

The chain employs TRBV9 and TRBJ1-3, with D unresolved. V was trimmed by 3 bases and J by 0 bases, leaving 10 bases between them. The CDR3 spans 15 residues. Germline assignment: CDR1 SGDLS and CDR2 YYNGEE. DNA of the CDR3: TGTGCCAGCAGCGACAGCCTCCTCTCTGGAAACACCATATATTTT. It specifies CASSDSLLSGNTIYF.

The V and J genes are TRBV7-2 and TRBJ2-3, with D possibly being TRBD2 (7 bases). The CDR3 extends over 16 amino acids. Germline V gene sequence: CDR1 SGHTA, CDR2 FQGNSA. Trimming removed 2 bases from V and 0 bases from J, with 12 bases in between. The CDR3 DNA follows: TGTGCCAGCAGCTTATGGGGGGGCCGTAGCACAGATACGCAGTATTTT. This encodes CASSLWGGRSTDTQYF.

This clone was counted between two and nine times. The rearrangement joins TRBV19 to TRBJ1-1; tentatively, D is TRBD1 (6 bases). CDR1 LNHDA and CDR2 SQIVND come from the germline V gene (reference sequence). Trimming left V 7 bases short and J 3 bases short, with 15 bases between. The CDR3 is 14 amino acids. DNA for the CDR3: TGTGCCAGTATCCAGGGGAAGGTCGACACTGAAGCTTTCTTT. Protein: CASIQGKVDTEAFF. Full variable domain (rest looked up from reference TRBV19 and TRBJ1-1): DGGITQSPKYLFRKEGQNVTLSCEQNLNHDAMYWYRQDPGQGLRLIYYSQIVNDFQKGDIAEGYSVSREKKESFPLTVTSAQKNPTAFYLCASIQGKVDTEAFFGQGTRLTVV.

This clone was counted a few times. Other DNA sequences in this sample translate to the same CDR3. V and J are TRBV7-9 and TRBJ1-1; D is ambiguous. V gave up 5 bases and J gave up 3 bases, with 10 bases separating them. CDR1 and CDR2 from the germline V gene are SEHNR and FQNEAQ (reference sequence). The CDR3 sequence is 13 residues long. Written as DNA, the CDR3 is TGTGCCAGCAGCCTCCGCGCGGACACTGAAGCTTTCTTT. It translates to CASSLRADTEAFF.

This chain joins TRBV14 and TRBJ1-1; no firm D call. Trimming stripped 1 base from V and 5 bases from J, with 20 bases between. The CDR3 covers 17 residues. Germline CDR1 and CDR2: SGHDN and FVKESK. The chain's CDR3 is CASSQVPDGWEDTEAFF. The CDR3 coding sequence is TGTGCCAGCAGCCAAGTGCCAGATGGCTGGGAGGATACTGAAGCTTTCTTT.

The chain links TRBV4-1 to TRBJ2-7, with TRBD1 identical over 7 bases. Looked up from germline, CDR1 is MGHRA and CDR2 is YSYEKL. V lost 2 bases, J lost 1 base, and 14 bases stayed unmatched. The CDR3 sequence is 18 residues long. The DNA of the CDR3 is TGCGCCAGCAGCCAATTAGGAAAAAGACAGGGAATGTCCTACGAGCAGTACTTC. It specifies CASSQLGKRQGMSYEQYF.

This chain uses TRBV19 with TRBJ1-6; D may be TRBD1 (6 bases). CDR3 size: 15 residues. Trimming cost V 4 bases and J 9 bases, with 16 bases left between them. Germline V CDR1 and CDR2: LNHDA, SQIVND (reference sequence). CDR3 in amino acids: CASSTGQLRTSPLHF. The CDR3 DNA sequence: TGTGCCAGTAGTACAGGACAGTTGAGAACTTCACCCCTCCACTTT.

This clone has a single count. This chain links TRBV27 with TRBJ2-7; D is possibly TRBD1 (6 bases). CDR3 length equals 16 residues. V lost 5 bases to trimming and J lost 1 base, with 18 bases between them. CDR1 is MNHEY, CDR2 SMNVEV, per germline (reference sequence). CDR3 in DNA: TGTGCCAGCAGTCCCCGACAGGAAAGTAGGTCCTACGAGCAGTACTTC. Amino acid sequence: CASSPRQESRSYEQYF.

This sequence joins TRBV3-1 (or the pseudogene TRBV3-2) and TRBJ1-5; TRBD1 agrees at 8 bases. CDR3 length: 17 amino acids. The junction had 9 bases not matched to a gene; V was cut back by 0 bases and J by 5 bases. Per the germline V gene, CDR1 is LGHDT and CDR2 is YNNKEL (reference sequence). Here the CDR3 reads CASSQEFGRGLDQPQHF. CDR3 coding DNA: TGTGCCAGCAGCCAAGAGTTTGGCAGGGGGCTTGATCAGCCCCAGCATTTT.

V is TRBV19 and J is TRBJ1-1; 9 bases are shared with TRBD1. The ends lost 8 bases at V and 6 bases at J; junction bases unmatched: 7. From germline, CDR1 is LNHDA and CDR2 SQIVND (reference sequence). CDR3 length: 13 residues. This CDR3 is CASQRDRESEAFF. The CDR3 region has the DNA TGTGCCAGTCAAAGGGACAGGGAATCTGAAGCTTTCTTT.

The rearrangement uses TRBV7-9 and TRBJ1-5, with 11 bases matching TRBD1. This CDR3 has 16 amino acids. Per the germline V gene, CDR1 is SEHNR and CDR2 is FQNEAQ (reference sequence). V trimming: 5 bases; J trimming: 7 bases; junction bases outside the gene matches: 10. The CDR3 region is CASSAPGTGGKQPQHF. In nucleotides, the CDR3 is TGTGCCAGCAGCGCACCCGGGACAGGGGGTAAGCAGCCCCAGCATTTT. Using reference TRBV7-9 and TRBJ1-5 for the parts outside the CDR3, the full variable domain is DTGVSQNPRHKITKRGQNVTFRCDPISEHNRLYWYRQTLGQGPEFLTYFQNEAQLEKSRLLSDRFSAERPKGSFSTLEIQRTEQGDSAMYLCASSAPGTGGKQPQHFGDGTRLSIL.

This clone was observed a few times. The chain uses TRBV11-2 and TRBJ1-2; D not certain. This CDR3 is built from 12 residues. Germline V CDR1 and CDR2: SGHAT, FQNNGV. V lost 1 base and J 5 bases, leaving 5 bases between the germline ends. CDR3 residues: CASSLGLYGYTF. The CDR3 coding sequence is TGTGCCAGCAGCTTAGGTCTTTATGGCTACACCTTC.

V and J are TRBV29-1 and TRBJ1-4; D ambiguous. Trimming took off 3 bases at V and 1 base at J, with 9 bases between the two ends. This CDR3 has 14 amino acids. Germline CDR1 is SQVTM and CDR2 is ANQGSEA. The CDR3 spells CSVEELRTNEKLFF. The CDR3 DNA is TGCAGCGTTGAGGAGCTTCGAACTAATGAAAAACTGTTTTTT.

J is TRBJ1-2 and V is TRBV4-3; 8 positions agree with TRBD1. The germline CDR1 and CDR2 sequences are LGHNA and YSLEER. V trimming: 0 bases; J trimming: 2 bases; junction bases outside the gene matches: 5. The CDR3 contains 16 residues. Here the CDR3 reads CASSQDLTGGNYGYTF. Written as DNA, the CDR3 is TGCGCCAGCAGCCAAGATTTAACAGGGGGAAACTATGGCTACACCTTC.

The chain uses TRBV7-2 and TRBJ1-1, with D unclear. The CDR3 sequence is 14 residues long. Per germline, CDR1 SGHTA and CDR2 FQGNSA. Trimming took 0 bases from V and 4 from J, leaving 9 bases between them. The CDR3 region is CASSLAPGITEAFF. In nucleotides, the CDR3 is TGTGCCAGCAGCTTAGCCCCGGGTATCACTGAAGCTTTCTTT.

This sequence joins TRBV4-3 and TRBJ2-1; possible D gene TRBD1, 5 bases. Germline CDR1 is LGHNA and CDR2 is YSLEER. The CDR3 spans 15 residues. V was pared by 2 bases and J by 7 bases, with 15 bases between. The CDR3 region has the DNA TGCGCCAGCAGCCAACGAACAGGCTCTACGAATGAGCAGTTCTTC. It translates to CASSQRTGSTNEQFF.

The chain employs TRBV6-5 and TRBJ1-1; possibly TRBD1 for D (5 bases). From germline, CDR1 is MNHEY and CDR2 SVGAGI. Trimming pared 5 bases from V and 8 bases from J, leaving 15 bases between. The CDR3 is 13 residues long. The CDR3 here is CASSPRQGGEAFF. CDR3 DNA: TGTGCCAGCAGTCCCCGCCAGGGAGGAGAAGCTTTCTTT.

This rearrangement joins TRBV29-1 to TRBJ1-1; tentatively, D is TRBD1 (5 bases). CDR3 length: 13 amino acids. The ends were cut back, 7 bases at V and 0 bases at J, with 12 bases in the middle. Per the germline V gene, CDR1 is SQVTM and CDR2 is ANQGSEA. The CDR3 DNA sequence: TGCAGCGCTCGACAGCCAATGAACACTGAAGCTTTCTTT. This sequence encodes CSARQPMNTEAFF.

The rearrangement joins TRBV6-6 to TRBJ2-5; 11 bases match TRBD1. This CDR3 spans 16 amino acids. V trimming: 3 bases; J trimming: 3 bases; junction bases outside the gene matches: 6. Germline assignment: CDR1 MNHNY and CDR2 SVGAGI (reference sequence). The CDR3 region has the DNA TGTGCCAGCAGTTATTCGGACAGGGGGCTAGAAGAGACCCAGTACTTC. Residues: CASSYSDRGLEETQYF.

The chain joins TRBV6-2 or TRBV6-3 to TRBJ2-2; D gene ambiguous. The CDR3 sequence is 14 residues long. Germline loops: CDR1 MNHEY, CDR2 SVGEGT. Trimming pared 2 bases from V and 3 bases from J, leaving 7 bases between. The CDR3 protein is CASSYQRDTGELFF. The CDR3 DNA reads TGTGCCAGCAGTTACCAGCGAGACACCGGGGAGCTGTTTTTT.

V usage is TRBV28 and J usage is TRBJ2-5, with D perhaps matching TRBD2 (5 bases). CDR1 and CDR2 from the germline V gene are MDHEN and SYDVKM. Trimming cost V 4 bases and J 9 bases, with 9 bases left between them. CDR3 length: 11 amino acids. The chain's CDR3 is CASSSDYSQYF. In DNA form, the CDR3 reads TGTGCCAGCAGTTCCGACTACTCCCAGTACTTC.

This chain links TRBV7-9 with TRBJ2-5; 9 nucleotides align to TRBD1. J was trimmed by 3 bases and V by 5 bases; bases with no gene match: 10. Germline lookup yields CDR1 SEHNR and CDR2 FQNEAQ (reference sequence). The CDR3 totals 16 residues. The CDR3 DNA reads TGTGCCAGCAGCCACCGGACAGGGGCCCGGGAAGAGACCCAGTACTTC. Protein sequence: CASSHRTGAREETQYF.

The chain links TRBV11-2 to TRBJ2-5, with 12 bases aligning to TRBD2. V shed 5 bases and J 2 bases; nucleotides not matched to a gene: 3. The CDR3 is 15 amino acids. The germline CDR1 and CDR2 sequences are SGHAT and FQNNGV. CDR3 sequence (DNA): TGTGCCAGCAGCCCCGGACTAGCGGGACAAGAGACCCAGTACTTC. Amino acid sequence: CASSPGLAGQETQYF.

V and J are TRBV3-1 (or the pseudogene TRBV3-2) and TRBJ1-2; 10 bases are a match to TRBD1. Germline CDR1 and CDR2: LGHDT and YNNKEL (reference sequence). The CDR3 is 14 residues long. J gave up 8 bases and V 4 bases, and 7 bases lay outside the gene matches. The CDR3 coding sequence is TGTGCCAGCAGCCCCCGGGACAGGGGAGGAGGCTACACCTTC. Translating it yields CASSPRDRGGGYTF.

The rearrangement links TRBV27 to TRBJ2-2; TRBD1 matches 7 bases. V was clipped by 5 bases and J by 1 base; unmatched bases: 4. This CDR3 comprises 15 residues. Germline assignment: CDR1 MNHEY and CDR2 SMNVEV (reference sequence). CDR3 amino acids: CASSPGTENTGELFF. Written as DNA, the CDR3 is TGTGCCAGCAGTCCTGGGACAGAGAACACCGGGGAGCTGTTTTTT.

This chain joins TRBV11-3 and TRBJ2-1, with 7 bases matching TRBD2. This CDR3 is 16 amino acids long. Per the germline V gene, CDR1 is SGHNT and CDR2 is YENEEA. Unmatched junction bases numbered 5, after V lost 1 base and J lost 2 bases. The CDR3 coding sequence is TGTGCCAGCAGCTTAGCTAGCGGAGCGACCTACAATGAGCAGTTCTTC. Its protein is CASSLASGATYNEQFF.